This is a list of T cell receptor beta chains from one sample in a study of blood T cell repertoires in COVID-19. Data came from immunoSEQ multiplex PCR; TCRdb stores just in-frame clones and leaves some out. This table has approximately 80,000 clones, around 86% appearing once. Specimen: peripheral blood. The receptor set was obtained from a man aged 80 or over with acute or convalescent COVID-19. The CDR3 runs from the conserved cysteine through the conserved F or W. Each record gives: J gene, V gene, CDR3 protein.

J: TRBJ1-5; V: TRBV5-1; CDR3: CASSLGPQGLNQPQHF
J: TRBJ1-6; V: TRBV5-5; CDR3: CASSLLQGPGSPLHF
J: TRBJ2-1; V: TRBV2; CDR3: CAAGTSERGEQFF
J: TRBJ1-2; V: TRBV4-1; CDR3: CASSRPGQGRQFDGYTF
J: TRBJ2-1; V: TRBV7-3; CDR3: CASSPGPYNEQFF
J: TRBJ1-2; V: TRBV18; CDR3: CASSPDRSSLGYTF
J: TRBJ1-6; V: TRBV19; CDR3: CASSVTGASLSPLHF
J: TRBJ1-2; V: TRBV4-3; CDR3: CASSQAPDLANYGYTF
J: TRBJ1-3; V: TRBV4-2; CDR3: CASSQGQGGNSGNTIYF
J: TRBJ2-2; V: TRBV6-2/TRBV6-3; CDR3: CASSYWGGTGELFF
J: TRBJ2-7; V: TRBV18; CDR3: CASSPGGQSSYEQYF
J: TRBJ1-3; V: TRBV11-2; CDR3: CASSHAGLNTIYF
J: TRBJ1-1; V: TRBV2; CDR3: CASRFDRALGTEAFF
J: TRBJ1-1; V: TRBV19; CDR3: CASSIAAGHEAFF
J: TRBJ2-2; V: TRBV11-3; CDR3: CASSPRQGSTGELFF
J: TRBJ2-7; V: TRBV28; CDR3: CASSSRIGGRYEQYF
J: TRBJ2-7; V: TRBV5-1; CDR3: CASSLDNSGEQYF
J: TRBJ2-7; V: TRBV6-5; CDR3: CASSSPGQGLYEQYF
J: TRBJ2-7; V: TRBV6-5; CDR3: CASLDRGRYEQYF
J: TRBJ1-1; V: TRBV19; CDR3: CASSEQGAEAFF
J: TRBJ2-2; V: TRBV5-1; CDR3: CASRTTVLSTGELFF
J: TRBJ2-7; V: TRBV27; CDR3: CASSLGLPNIYEQYF
J: TRBJ1-5; V: TRBV5-6; CDR3: CASSRGQYSNQPQHF
J: TRBJ1-1; V: TRBV6-5; CDR3: CASSYRTGTNTEAFF
J: TRBJ2-1; V: TRBV6-2/TRBV6-3; CDR3: CASSSRQGAGYNEQFF
J: TRBJ1-2; V: TRBV5-6; CDR3: CASSLVQGNYGYTF
J: TRBJ2-5; V: TRBV18; CDR3: CASSPPGRETQYF
J: TRBJ1-5; V: TRBV24-1; CDR3: CATSEAGTGAPSQPQHF
J: TRBJ2-5; V: TRBV5-1; CDR3: CASSPTRGNQETQYF
J: TRBJ2-7; V: TRBV3-1/TRBV3-2; CDR3: CASSQGASGSYEQYF
J: TRBJ1-6; V: TRBV5-1; CDR3: CASSLEAGVNSPLHF
J: TRBJ2-2; V: TRBV6-2/TRBV6-3; CDR3: CASSLGRANTGELFF